This T cell receptor beta chain was recovered during a study of cytomegalovirus exposure and HLA in healthy donors. Findings and caveats of the study: It was in a later analysis that TCR association rates were seen to vary by HLA locus, highest for DRB1 and lowest for HLA-C.

The PCR employed 60 Vbeta primers together with 13 Jbeta primers. The repertoire was sequenced with immunoSEQ multiplex PCR; TCRdb's copy has only in-frame clones and lacks some. The sample consists of 200,000 to 250,000 clones, approximately 90% of them appearing once. Germline V CDR1 and CDR2: SGHTA, FQGNSA. V was cut by 1 base and J by 6 bases, with 18 bases left in between. CDR3 length equals 16 residues. This clone has a handful of counts. Its specificity is unknown. The sequence derives from a woman aged 18 to 35 in good health and CMV-seronegative. The chain has TRBV7-2 and TRBJ1-2, with a possible D match to TRBD1 (6 bases). The sequenced sample was PBMCs. CDR3 loop: CASSLVWWGREDGYTF. The CDR3 DNA reads TGTGCCAGCAGCTTAGTGTGGTGGGGGCGGGAGGATGGCTACACCTTC.